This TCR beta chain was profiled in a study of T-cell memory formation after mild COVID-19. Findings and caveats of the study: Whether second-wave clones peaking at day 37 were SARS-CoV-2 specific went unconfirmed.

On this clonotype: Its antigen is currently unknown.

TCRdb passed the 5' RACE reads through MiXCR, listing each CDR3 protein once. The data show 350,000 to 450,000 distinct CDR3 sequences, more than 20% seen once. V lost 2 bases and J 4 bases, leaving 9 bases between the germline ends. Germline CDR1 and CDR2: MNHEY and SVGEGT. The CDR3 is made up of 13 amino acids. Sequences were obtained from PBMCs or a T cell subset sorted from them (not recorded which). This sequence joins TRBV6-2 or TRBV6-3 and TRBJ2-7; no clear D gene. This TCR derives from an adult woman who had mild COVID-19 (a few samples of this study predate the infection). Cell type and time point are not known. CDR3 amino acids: CASSYEGEYEQYF. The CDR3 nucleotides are TGTGCCAGCAGTTACGAAGGAGAATACGAGCAGTACTTC.